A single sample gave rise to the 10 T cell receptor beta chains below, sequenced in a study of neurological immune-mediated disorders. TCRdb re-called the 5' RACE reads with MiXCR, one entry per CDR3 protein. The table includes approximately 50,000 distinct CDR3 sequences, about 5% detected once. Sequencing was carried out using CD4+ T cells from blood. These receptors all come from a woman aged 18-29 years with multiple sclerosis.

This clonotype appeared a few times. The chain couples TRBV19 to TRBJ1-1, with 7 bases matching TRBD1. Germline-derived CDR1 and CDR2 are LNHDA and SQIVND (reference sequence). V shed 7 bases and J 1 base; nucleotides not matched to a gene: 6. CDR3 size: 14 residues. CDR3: CASIPTGSNTEAFF. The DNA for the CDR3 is TGTGCCAGTATTCCGACAGGGTCGAACACTGAAGCTTTCTTT.

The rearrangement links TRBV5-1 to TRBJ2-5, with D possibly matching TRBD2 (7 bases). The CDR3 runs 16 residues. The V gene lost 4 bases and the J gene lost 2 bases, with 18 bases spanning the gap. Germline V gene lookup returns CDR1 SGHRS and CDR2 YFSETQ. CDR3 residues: CASSPGGVGLQETQYF. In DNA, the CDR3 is TGCGCCAGCAGCCCGGGGGGCGTGGGACTTCAAGAGACCCAGTACTTC. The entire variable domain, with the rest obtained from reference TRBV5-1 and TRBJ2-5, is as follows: KAGVTQTPRYLIKTRGQQVTLSCSPISGHRSVSWYQQTPGQGLQFLFEYFSETQRNKGNFPGRFSGRQFSNSRSEMNVSTLELGDSALYLCASSPGGVGLQETQYFGPGTRLLVL.

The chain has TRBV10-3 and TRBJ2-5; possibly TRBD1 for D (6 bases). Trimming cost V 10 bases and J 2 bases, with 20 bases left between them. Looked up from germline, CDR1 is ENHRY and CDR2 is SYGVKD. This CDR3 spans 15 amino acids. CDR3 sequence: CATRETGGGQETQYF. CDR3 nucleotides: TGTGCCACCAGGGAGACAGGTGGGGGTCAAGAGACCCAGTACTTC.

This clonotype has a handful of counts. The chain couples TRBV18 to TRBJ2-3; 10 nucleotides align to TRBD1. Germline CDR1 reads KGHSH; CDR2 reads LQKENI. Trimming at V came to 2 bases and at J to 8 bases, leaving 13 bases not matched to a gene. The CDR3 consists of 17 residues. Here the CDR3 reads CASSPSYRTGGSGTQYF. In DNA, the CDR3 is TGTGCCAGCTCACCATCATATCGGACAGGGGGTTCCGGTACGCAGTATTTT.

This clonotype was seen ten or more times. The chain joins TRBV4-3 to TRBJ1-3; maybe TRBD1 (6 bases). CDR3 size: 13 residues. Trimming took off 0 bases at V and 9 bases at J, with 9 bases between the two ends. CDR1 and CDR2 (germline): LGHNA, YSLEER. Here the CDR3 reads CASSQELQGTIYF. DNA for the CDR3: TGCGCCAGCAGCCAAGAGCTACAGGGCACCATATATTTT.

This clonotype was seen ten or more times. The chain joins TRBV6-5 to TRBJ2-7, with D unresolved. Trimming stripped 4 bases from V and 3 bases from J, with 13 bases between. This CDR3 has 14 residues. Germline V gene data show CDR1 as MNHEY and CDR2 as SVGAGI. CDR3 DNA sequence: TGTGCCAGCAGTTCCGCACAGAGAAACTACGAGCAGTACTTC. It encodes CASSSAQRNYEQYF.

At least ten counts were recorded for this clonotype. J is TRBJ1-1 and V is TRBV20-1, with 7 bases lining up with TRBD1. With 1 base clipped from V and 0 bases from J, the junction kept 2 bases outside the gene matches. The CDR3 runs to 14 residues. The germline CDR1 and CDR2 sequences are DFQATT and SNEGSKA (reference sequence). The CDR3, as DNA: TGCAGTGCTAGAGTTGGGACAGTGAACACTGAAGCTTTCTTT. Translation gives CSARVGTVNTEAFF.

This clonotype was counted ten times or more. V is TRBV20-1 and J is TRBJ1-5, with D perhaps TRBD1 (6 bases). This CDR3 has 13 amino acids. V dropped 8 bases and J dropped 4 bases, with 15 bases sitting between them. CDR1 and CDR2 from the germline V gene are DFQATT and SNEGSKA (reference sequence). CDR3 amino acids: CSLGGRDNQPQHF. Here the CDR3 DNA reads TGCAGTCTCGGGGGGCGGGATAATCAGCCCCAGCATTTT.

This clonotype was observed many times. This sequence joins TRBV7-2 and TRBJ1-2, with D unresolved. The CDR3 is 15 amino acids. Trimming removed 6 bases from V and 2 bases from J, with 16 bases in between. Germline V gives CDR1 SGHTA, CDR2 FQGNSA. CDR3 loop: CASSQNTRANYGYTF. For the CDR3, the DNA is TGTGCCAGCAGTCAAAACACGAGGGCGAACTATGGCTACACCTTC.

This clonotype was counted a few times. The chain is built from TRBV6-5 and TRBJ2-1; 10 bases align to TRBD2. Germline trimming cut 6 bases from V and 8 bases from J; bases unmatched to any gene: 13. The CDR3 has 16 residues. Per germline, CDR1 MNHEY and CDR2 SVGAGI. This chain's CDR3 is CASSPPERGGFYEQFF. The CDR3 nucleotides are TGTGCCAGCAGCCCACCGGAGCGGGGGGGCTTCTATGAGCAGTTCTTC.